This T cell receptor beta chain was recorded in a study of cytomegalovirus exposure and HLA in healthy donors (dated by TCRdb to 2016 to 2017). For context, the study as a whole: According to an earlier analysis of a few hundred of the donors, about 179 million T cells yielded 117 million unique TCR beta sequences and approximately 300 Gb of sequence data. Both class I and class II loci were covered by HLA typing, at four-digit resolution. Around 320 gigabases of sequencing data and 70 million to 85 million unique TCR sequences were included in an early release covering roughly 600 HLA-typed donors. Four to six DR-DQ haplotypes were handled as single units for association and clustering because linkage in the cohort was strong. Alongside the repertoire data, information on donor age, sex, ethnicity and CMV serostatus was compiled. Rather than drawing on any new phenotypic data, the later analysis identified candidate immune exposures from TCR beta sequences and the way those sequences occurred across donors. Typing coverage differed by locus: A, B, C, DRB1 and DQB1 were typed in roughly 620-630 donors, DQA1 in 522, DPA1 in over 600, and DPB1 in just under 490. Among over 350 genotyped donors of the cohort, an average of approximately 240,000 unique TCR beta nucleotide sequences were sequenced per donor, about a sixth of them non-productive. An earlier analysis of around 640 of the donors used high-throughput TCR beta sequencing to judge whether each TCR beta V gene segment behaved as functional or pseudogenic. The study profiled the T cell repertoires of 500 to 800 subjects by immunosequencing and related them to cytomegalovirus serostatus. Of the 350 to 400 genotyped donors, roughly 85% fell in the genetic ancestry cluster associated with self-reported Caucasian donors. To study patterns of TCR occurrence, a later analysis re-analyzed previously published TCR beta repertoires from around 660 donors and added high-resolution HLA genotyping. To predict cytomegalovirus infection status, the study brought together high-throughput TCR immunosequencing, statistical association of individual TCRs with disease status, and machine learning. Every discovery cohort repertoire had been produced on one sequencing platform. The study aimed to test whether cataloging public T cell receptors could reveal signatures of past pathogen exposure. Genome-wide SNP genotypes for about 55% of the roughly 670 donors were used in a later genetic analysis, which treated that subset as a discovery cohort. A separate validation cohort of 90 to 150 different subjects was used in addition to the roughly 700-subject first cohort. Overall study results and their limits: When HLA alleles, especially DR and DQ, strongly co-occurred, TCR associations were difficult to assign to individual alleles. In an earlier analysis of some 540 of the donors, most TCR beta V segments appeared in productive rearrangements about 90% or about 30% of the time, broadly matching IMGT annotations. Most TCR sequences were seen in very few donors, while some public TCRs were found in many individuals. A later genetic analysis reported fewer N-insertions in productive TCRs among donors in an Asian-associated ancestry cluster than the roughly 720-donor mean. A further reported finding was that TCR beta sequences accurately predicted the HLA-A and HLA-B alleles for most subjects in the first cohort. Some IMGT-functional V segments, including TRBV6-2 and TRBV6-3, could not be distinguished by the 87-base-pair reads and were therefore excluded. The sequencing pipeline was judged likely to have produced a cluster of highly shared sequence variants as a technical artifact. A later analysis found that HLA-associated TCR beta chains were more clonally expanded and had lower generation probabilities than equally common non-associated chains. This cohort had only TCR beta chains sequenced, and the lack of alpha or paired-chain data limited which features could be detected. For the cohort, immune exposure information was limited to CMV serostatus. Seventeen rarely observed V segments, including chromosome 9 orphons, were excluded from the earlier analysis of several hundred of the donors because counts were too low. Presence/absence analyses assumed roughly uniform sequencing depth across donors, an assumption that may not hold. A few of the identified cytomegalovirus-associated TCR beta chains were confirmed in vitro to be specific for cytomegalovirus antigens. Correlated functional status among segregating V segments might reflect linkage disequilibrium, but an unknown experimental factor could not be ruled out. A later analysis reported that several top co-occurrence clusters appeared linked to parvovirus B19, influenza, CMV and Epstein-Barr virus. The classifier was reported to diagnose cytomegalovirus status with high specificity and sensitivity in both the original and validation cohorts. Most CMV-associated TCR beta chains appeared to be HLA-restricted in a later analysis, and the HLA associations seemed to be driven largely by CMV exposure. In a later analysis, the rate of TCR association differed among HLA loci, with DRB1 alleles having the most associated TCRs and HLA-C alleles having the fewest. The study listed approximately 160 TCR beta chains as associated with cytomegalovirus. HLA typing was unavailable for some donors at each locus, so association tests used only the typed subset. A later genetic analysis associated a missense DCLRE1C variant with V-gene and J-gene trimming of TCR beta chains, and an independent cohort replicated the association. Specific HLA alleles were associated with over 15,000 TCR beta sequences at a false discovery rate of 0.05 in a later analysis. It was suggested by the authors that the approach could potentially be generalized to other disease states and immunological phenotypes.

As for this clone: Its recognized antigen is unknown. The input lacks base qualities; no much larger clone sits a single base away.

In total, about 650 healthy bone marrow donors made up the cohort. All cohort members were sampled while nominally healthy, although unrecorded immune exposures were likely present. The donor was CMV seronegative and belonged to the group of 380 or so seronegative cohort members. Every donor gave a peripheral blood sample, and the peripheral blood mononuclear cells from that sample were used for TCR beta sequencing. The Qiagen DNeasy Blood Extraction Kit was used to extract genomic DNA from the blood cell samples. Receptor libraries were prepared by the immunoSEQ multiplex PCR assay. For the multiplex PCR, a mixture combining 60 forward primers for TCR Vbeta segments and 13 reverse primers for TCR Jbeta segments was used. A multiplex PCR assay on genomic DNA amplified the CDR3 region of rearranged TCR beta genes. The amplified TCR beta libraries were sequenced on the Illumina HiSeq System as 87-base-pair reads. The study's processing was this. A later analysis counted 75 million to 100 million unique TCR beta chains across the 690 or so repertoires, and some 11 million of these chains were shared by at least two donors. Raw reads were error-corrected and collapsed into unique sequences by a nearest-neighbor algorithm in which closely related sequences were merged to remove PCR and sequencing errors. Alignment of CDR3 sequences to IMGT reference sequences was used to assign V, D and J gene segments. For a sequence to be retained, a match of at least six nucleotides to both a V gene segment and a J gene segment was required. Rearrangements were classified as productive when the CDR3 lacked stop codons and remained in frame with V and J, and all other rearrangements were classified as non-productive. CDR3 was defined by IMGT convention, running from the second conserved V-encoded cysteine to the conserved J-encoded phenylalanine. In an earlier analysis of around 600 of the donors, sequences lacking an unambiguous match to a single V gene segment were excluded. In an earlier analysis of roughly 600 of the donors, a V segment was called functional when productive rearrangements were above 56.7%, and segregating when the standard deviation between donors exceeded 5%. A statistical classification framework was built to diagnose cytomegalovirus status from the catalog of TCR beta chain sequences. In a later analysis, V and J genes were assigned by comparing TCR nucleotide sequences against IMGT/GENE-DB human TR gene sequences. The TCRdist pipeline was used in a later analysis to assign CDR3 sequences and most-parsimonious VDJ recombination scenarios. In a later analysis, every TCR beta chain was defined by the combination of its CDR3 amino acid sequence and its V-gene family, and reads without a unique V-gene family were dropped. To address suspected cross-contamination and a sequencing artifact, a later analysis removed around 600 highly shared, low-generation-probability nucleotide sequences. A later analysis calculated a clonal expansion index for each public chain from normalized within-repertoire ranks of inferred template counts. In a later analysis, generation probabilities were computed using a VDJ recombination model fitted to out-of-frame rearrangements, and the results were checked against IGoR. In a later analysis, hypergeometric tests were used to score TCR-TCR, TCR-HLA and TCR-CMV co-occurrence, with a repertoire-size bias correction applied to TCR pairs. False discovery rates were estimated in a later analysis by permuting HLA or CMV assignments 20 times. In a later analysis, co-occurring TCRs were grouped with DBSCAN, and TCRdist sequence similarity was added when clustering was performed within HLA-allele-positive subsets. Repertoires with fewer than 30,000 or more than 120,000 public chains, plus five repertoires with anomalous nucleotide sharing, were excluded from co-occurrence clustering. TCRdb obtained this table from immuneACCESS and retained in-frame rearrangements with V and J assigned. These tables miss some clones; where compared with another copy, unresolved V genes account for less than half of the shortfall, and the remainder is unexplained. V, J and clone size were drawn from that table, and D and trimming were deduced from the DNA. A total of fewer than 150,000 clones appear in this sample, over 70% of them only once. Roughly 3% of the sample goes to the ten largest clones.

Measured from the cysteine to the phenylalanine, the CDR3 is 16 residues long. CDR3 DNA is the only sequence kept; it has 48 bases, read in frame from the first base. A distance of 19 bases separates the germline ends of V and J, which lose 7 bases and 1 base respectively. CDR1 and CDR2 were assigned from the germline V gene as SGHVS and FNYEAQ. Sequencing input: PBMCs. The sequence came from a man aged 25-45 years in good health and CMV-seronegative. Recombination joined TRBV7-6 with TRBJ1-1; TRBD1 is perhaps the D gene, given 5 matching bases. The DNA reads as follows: TGTGCCAGCATAGCGATCCCGGGGGTTAGGAACACTGAAGCTTTCTTT. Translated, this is CASIAIPGVRNTEAFF.